Following are 18 T cell receptor beta chains from one sample sequenced in a study of cytomegalovirus exposure and HLA in healthy donors. The PCR used 60 Vbeta and 13 Jbeta primers. Assay used: immunoSEQ multiplex PCR; TCRdb lists only in-frame clones, some missing. The sample includes 110,000 to 150,000 clones. The sample comprised PBMCs. All receptors come from a woman aged 18-29 years in good health and CMV-seronegative.

This chain connects TRBV7-9 to TRBJ1-2; D unresolved. The CDR3 runs to 12 residues. V dropped 1 base and J dropped 5 bases, with 5 bases sitting between them. Per the germline V gene, CDR1 is SEHNR and CDR2 is FQNEAQ (reference sequence). This CDR3 is CASSLDSYGYTF. CDR3 nucleotides: TGTGCCAGCAGCTTAGACAGTTATGGCTACACCTTC. Complete variable domain (other parts from reference TRBV7-9 and TRBJ1-2): DTGVSQNPRHKITKRGQNVTFRCDPISEHNRLYWYRQTLGQGPEFLTYFQNEAQLEKSRLLSDRFSAERPKGSFSTLEIQRTEQGDSAMYLCASSLDSYGYTFGSGTRLTVV.

The V and J genes are TRBV12-5 and TRBJ1-1, with a tentative D call TRBD1 (5 bases). This CDR3 region has 17 residues. The V gene's germline CDR1 is LGHNT and CDR2 FRNRAP. Trimming removed 0 bases at V and 2 bases at J, with 16 bases between. As DNA, the CDR3 is TGTGCTAGTGGTTTGGTAAAAGGATCGCAGGGCAACACTGAAGCTTTCTTT. Its translation is CASGLVKGSQGNTEAFF.

Notes on this clone: At one end, the junction sequence differs from germline, possibly due to a read error. The chain links TRBV14 to TRBJ2-3, with a weak D call TRBD1 (6 bases). The CDR3 length is 13 residues. Germline values: CDR1 SGHDN, CDR2 FVKESK. The CDR3 loop is CASSEDRIYTQYF. The CDR3 DNA is TGTGCCAGCAGCGAAGACAGGATTTATACGCAGTATTTT.

The genes are TRBV18 and TRBJ1-5, with D possibly TRBD1 on 6 matching bases. CDR1 and CDR2 from the germline V gene are KGHSH and LQKENI. Trimming shortened V by 3 bases and J by 1 base, and 13 bases separated the two germline ends. The CDR3 spans 16 residues. The CDR3 DNA reads as TGTGCCAGCTCACCGCAACAGGGTACGAGCAATCAGCCCCAGCATTTT. This encodes CASSPQQGTSNQPQHF. The full variable domain, in which reference TRBV18 and TRBJ1-5 provide the parts outside the CDR3, is NAGVMQNPRHLVRRRGQEARLRCSPMKGHSHVYWYRQLPEEGLKFMVYLQKENIIDESGMPKERFSAEFPKEGPSILRIQQVVRGDSAAYFCASSPQQGTSNQPQHFGDGTRLSIL.

The rearrangement joins TRBV19 to TRBJ2-2, with 11 bases that match TRBD2. The germline V gene has CDR1 LNHDA and CDR2 SQIVND (reference sequence). The CDR3 is 15 residues long. The junction had 5 bases not matched to a gene; V was cut back by 7 bases and J by 4 bases. CDR3 bases: TGTGCCAGTAAGGAGACTAGCGGGGTCACCGGGGAGCTGTTTTTT. Amino acid sequence: CASKETSGVTGELFF.

The rearrangement uses TRBV6-5 and TRBJ2-5; 7 bases align to TRBD2. CDR1 is MNHEY and CDR2 is SVGAGI in the germline V gene. V lost 10 bases and J lost 2; bases outside the gene matches: 1. The CDR3 is 11 residues long. CDR3 DNA: TGTGCCACCGGGGGGCAAGAGACCCAGTACTTC. This codes for CATGGQETQYF.

The genes are TRBV6-6 and TRBJ1-4, with 8 bases aligning to TRBD1. The V gene end was trimmed by 5 bases and the J gene end by 8 bases; junction bases not matched to a gene: 13. CDR3 length equals 16 residues. Looked up from germline, CDR1 is MNHNY and CDR2 is SVGAGI (reference sequence). CDR3 loop: CASSPTHGQGQEKLFF. CDR3 in DNA: TGTGCCAGCAGTCCCACTCACGGACAGGGACAGGAAAAACTGTTTTTT.

V and J are TRBV10-3 and TRBJ1-1, with D possibly being TRBD1 (6 bases). Deletions cut 5 bases from V and 0 bases from J, with 13 bases between. This CDR3 comprises 15 residues. Germline V gives CDR1 ENHRY, CDR2 SYGVKD. The CDR3 protein is CAISLTTGLNTEAFF. DNA for the CDR3: TGTGCCATCAGTCTAACGACAGGCCTGAACACTGAAGCTTTCTTT.

The chain is built from TRBV9 and TRBJ2-3, with a possible D match to TRBD1 (5 bases). The CDR3 covers 15 residues. Trimming cost V 4 bases and J 0 bases, with 12 bases left between them. The V gene's germline CDR1 is SGDLS and CDR2 YYNGEE. CDR3 amino acids: CASSMDTYSTDTQYF. CDR3 nucleotides: TGTGCCAGCAGCATGGACACTTACAGCACAGATACGCAGTATTTT.

The J gene is TRBJ2-7, the V gene TRBV4-1; 9 positions agree with TRBD2. The CDR3 length is 14 residues. V lost 3 bases and J lost 2; bases outside the gene matches: 2. Per the germline V gene, CDR1 is MGHRA and CDR2 is YSYEKL. DNA of the CDR3: TGCGCCAGCAGCCACCGACTAGCGGCCTACGAGCAGTACTTC. Translation gives CASSHRLAAYEQYF.

The rearrangement links TRBV5-4 to TRBJ2-7; 8 bases map to TRBD1. Germline CDR1 and CDR2: SGHNT and YYREEE (reference sequence). V shed 4 bases and J 6 bases; nucleotides not matched to a gene: 9. CDR3 size: 14 residues. The CDR3 nucleotides read TGTGCCAGCAGCCCGACACCCGACAGGGGCGAGCAGTACGTC. It is translated as CASSPTPDRGEQYV.

The genes are TRBV2 and TRBJ2-2; tentative D call: TRBD2 (6 bases). The germline V and J ends were trimmed by 6 bases and 2 bases, with 10 bases remaining between them. Germline V gene data show CDR1 as SNHLY and CDR2 as FYNNEI. The CDR3 contains 14 residues. CDR3 sequence: CASRGGPNTGELFF. For the CDR3, the DNA is TGTGCCAGCAGGGGGGGACCTAACACCGGGGAGCTGTTTTTT.

Here the CDR3 DNA reads TGTGCCAGCAGTGAAGAGGGAGGGCCCGGAGAGACCCAGTACTTC. It yields the protein CASSEEGGPGETQYF. V and J are TRBV6-4 and TRBJ2-5, with 7 nucleotides matching TRBD2. The CDR3 spans 15 residues. Germline V gene sequence: CDR1 MRHNA, CDR2 SNTAGT. V trimming: 3 bases; J trimming: 4 bases; junction bases outside the gene matches: 8.

The chain joins TRBV19 to TRBJ2-7; 7 bases fit TRBD2. The germline V gene has CDR1 LNHDA and CDR2 SQIVND (reference sequence). J lost 2 bases, V lost 3 bases, and 10 bases had no gene match. This CDR3 is built from 16 residues. CDR3 DNA sequence: TGTGCCAGTAGTATTGAAGCGGGATATAAGGCCTACGAGCAGTACTTC. This codes for CASSIEAGYKAYEQYF.

This chain links TRBV5-1 with TRBJ2-1; TRBD2 aligns across 9 bases. This CDR3 is 15 amino acids long. Germline-derived CDR1 and CDR2 are SGHRS and YFSETQ. The V gene end was trimmed by 3 bases and the J gene end by 5 bases; junction bases not matched to a gene: 6. CDR3 sequence (DNA): TGCGCCAGCAGCTCTATAGGGACTAGCAACAATGAGCAGTTCTTC. Protein sequence: CASSSIGTSNNEQFF.

The chain has TRBV11-3 and TRBJ1-1; 7 bases are a match to TRBD1. The germline CDR1 and CDR2 sequences are SGHNT and YENEEA. This CDR3 comprises 14 residues. V gave up 5 bases and J gave up 7 bases; unmatched junction bases: 10. The CDR3 coding sequence is TGTGCCAGCAGCCTCCAAACAACAGGGGTTGAAGCTTTCTTT. Protein product: CASSLQTTGVEAFF. Complete variable domain (other parts from reference TRBV11-3 and TRBJ1-1): EAGVVQSPRYKIIEKKQPVAFWCNPISGHNTLYWYLQNLGQGPELLIRYENEEAVDDSQLPKDRFSAERLKGVDSTLKIQPAELGDSAVYLCASSLQTTGVEAFFGQGTRLTVV.

The chain links TRBV6-5 to TRBJ2-1, with 7 bases lining up with TRBD2. CDR3 length: 14 residues. In germline, CDR1 is MNHEY, CDR2 SVGAGI. Trimming removed 5 bases from V and 6 bases from J; junction bases left unmatched: 7. DNA for the CDR3: TGTGCCAGCAGTACCGGGACTAACACCAATGAGCAGTTCTTC. This gives the protein CASSTGTNTNEQFF.

The chain combines TRBV7-2 with TRBJ2-3; the match to TRBD2 covers 8 bases. Germline V CDR1 and CDR2: SGHTA, FQGNSA. The CDR3 loop spans 18 amino acids. V lost 2 bases, J lost 4 bases, and 14 bases stayed unmatched. The CDR3 nucleotides are TGTGCCAGCAGCTTAAGTTCGGGGGAGGGACTAGTCGCAGATACGCAGTATTTT. Its protein product is CASSLSSGEGLVADTQYF.